The T cell receptor beta chain under discussion was sequenced for a study of cytomegalovirus exposure and HLA in healthy donors. Whole-study context: A previous analysis identified more than 100 million unique TCR beta sequences derived from approximately 190 million T cells.

With 60 Vbeta and 13 Jbeta primers, the PCR was carried out. The protocol was immunoSEQ multiplex PCR, while the TCRdb copy is restricted to in-frame clones and leaves out a portion. The sample contains about 160,000 clones, roughly 80% of which appear only once. The CDR3 runs 15 residues. The ends were cut back, 0 bases at V and 6 bases at J, with 12 bases in the middle. Per the germline V gene, CDR1 is LGHNA and CDR2 is YNFKEQ. The V call is TRBV4-2, the J call TRBJ2-1; D remains unclear. Sequenced: PBMCs. The clonotype was recovered from a woman between 18 and 30 years old in good health and CMV-seronegative. The CDR3 DNA is TGTGCCAGCAGCCAAGAGGAGAGATACGCCAATGAGCAGTTCTTC. This encodes CASSQEERYANEQFF.